Shown below are 22 T cell receptor beta chains from a single sample sequenced in a study of vaccination and CD4 T cells after COVID-19 (dated by TCRdb to between 2021 and 2023). The meaning of the sample's treatment or condition label: approximately 9-day PBMC culture with coronavirus spike peptide pools or control peptides (ViraFEST assay). Libraries were made using PCR. Sequenced on an Illumina iSeq 100. At the Johns Hopkins FTIC core, DNA from the cultured CD4+ T cells underwent TCR sequencing with the Oncomine TCR Beta short-read assay. The public reads were quality trimmed at Q25 with fastp and then assembled into clones with MiXCR by TCRdb, keeping productive beta chains. Rows with a matching CDR3 protein are joined into one entry that keeps the most common DNA and genes. In this sample the table shows under 15,000 distinct CDR3 sequences, roughly 50% of which occur a single time. Of the sample, 16% falls within the top ten clones.

Antigen specificity for these receptors is unknown. Sequencing was done on a sample of CD4+ T cells from blood, cultured in vitro. These receptors came from a human donor who had recovered from COVID-19.

The rearrangement joins TRBV5-1 to TRBJ1-1; the D is unclear. The V gene lost 4 bases and the J gene lost 2 bases, with 15 bases spanning the gap. Germline assignment: CDR1 SGHRS and CDR2 YFSETQ. This CDR3 has 15 residues. CDR3 loop: CASSPIGQINTEAFF. CDR3 DNA: TGCGCCAGCAGCCCGATTGGGCAGATCAACACTGAAGCTTTCTTT. The entire variable domain, with the rest obtained from reference TRBV5-1 and TRBJ1-1, is as follows: KAGVTQTPRYLIKTRGQQVTLSCSPISGHRSVSWYQQTPGQGLQFLFEYFSETQRNKGNFPGRFSGRQFSNSRSEMNVSTLELGDSALYLCASSPIGQINTEAFFGQGTRLTVV.

This clonotype was detected a few times. V is TRBV7-9 and J is TRBJ1-3; D gene ambiguous. V was cut by 3 bases and J by 0 bases, with 12 bases left in between. CDR1 SEHNR and CDR2 FQNEAQ come from the germline V gene (reference sequence). CDR3 size: 16 residues. CDR3 protein: CASSLRTQSSGNTIYF. CDR3 nucleotides: TGTGCCAGCAGCTTGAGGACTCAAAGCTCTGGAAACACCATATATTTT.

The V and J genes are TRBV6-1 and TRBJ1-2; 9 bases are shared with TRBD1. The germline CDR1 and CDR2 sequences are MNHNS and SASEGT. J was trimmed by 8 bases and V by 6 bases; bases with no gene match: 10. The CDR3 length is 14 residues. The DNA for the CDR3 is TGTGCCAGCAGCCAAGGGACAGGGTTTGGCGGCTACACCTTC. Amino acids: CASSQGTGFGGYTF.

The chain carries TRBV11-1 and TRBJ1-5, with D perhaps matching TRBD1 (6 bases). The CDR3 covers 16 residues. Trimming cost V 8 bases and J 4 bases, with 21 bases left between them. Germline CDR1 SGHAT, CDR2 FQDESV (reference sequence). This CDR3 is CASGSTGNSTNQPQHF. CDR3 DNA sequence: TGTGCCAGCGGCTCAACAGGGAACTCAACAAATCAGCCCCAGCATTTT.

The rearrangement uses TRBV6-2 or TRBV6-3 and TRBJ2-3; 7 bases line up with TRBD1. Germline assignment: CDR1 MNHEY and CDR2 SVGEGT. This CDR3 is 14 amino acids long. Germline trimming cut 7 bases from V and 7 bases from J; bases unmatched to any gene: 11. The CDR3 DNA reads TGTGCCAGCACCCCGGGACAGTTTCCATATACGCAGTATTTT. Translation gives CASTPGQFPYTQYF.

V usage is TRBV2 and J usage is TRBJ1-2, with TRBD1 as a possible D gene (5 bases). Per the germline V gene, CDR1 is SNHLY and CDR2 is FYNNEI. This CDR3 comprises 14 residues. Trimming took 5 bases from V and 0 from J, leaving 10 bases between them. In DNA, the CDR3 is TGTGCCAGCAGTCCACGACAGCCTAACTATGGCTACACCTTC. Translation gives CASSPRQPNYGYTF.

The rearrangement joins TRBV6-1 to TRBJ1-4; TRBD1 matches at 8 bases. The CDR3 consists of 16 residues. Unmatched junction bases numbered 16, after V lost 8 bases and J lost 8 bases. Germline assignment: CDR1 MNHNS and CDR2 SASEGT. CDR3 nucleotides: TGTGCCAGCTGGGAGTCAGGGGGCACGGTTGGAGAAAAACTGTTTTTT. It encodes CASWESGGTVGEKLFF.

J is TRBJ2-7 and V is TRBV6-1; either TRBD1 or TRBD2 may supply D (6 bases each). The CDR3 has 15 amino acids. Per the germline V gene, CDR1 is MNHNS and CDR2 is SASEGT. Trimming removed 4 bases from V and 1 base from J, with 14 bases in between. CDR3 nucleotides: TGTGCCAGCAGTGGTCGGGGGCCCCATTCCTACGAGCAGTACTTC. The encoded protein is CASSGRGPHSYEQYF.

The chain is built from TRBV7-9 and TRBJ1-3, with D tentatively TRBD1 (5 bases). Germline lookup yields CDR1 SEHNR and CDR2 FQNEAQ (reference sequence). Trimming shortened V by 4 bases and J by 9 bases, and 10 bases separated the two germline ends. This CDR3 has 12 amino acids. The CDR3 nucleotides are TGTGCCAGCAGCTCGGGGGGGACCACCATATATTTT. Amino acid sequence: CASSSGGTTIYF. The entire variable domain, with the rest obtained from reference TRBV7-9 and TRBJ1-3, is as follows: DTGVSQNPRHKITKRGQNVTFRCDPISEHNRLYWYRQTLGQGPEFLTYFQNEAQLEKSRLLSDRFSAERPKGSFSTLEIQRTEQGDSAMYLCASSSGGTTIYFGEGSWLTVV.

V usage is TRBV11-2 and J usage is TRBJ1-2; TRBD1 aligns across 7 bases. The germline V gene encodes CDR1 SGHAT and CDR2 FQNNGV. The CDR3 consists of 13 residues. The V gene end was trimmed by 2 bases and the J gene end by 7 bases; junction bases not matched to a gene: 4. The CDR3 is CASSLNQGGGYTF. The CDR3 nucleotides read TGTGCCAGCAGCTTAAATCAGGGGGGTGGCTACACCTTC.

V usage is TRBV20-1 and J usage is TRBJ2-2; D is perhaps TRBD2 (6 bases). Per the germline V gene, CDR1 is DFQATT and CDR2 is SNEGSKA (reference sequence). This CDR3 comprises 16 residues. Trimming removed 2 bases from V and 1 base from J, with 14 bases in between. CDR3 coding DNA: TGCAGTGCTAGACTCTGGCGGGACCAGAACACCGGGGAGCTGTTTTTT. The encoded protein is CSARLWRDQNTGELFF.

This rearrangement joins TRBV7-9 to TRBJ1-2; 7 bases agree with TRBD1. The germline V gene encodes CDR1 SEHNR and CDR2 FQNEAQ (reference sequence). The trim removed 6 bases at V and 6 bases at J, leaving 10 bases unmatched. The CDR3 spans 14 residues. CDR3 in DNA: TGTGCCAGCAGGGACAAGAGGGGGCTCGATGGCTACACCTTC. Translated, it gives CASRDKRGLDGYTF.

The chain combines TRBV6-1 with TRBJ1-2, with 8 nucleotides matching TRBD1. The V segment lost 1 base and the J segment 7 bases; nucleotides outside the gene matches: 8. The CDR3 contains 15 residues. Germline loops: CDR1 MNHNS, CDR2 SASEGT. Here the CDR3 DNA reads TGTGCCAGCAGTGAAGTGCAGGGGGCGCCTTTTGGCTACACCTTC. Its protein is CASSEVQGAPFGYTF.

This clonotype was seen once. The gene calls are TRBV28 and TRBJ1-2, with D possibly TRBD1 on 6 matching bases. V shed 3 bases and J shed 8 bases, with 10 bases lying between them. From germline, CDR1 is MDHEN and CDR2 SYDVKM. The length of the CDR3 is 12 residues. The CDR3 DNA reads TGTGCCAGCAGTTTGGGGGGCCGGGGCTACACCTTC. Translated: CASSLGGRGYTF.

The V and J genes are TRBV7-2 and TRBJ2-2, with D perhaps matching TRBD2 (5 bases). Germline V gives CDR1 SGHTA, CDR2 FQGNSA. The ends were cut back, 6 bases at V and 7 bases at J, with 12 bases in the middle. CDR3 size: 13 residues. The CDR3 here is CASRDFMVGELFF. CDR3 nucleotides: TGTGCCAGCAGGGACTTCATGGTCGGGGAGCTGTTTTTT.

The chain joins TRBV6-1 to TRBJ1-6, with D uncertain. The germline gives CDR1 MNHNS, CDR2 SASEGT. The CDR3 runs 15 residues. V gave up 1 base and J gave up 8 bases, with 12 bases separating them. The CDR3 DNA sequence: TGTGCCAGCAGTGAAGGGGAAATAGGAGATTCACCCCTCCACTTT. This sequence encodes CASSEGEIGDSPLHF.

The chain uses TRBV20-1 and TRBJ2-1; 10 nucleotides match TRBD2. The ends lost 6 bases at V and 3 bases at J; junction bases unmatched: 14. CDR1 is DFQATT, CDR2 SNEGSKA, per germline (reference sequence). The CDR3 is 17 amino acids. CDR3 amino acids: CSAPTSGSTYGYNEQFF. The CDR3 DNA sequence: TGCAGTGCCCCGACTAGCGGGTCGACGTACGGCTACAATGAGCAGTTCTTC.

There are a few counts of this clonotype. The J gene is TRBJ2-1, the V gene TRBV11-2; no clear D. From germline, CDR1 is SGHAT and CDR2 FQNNGV. Trimming stripped 4 bases from V and 9 bases from J, with 13 bases between. This CDR3 comprises 13 residues. The CDR3 is CASSSVRWGEQFF. The CDR3 DNA sequence: TGTGCCAGCAGCTCCGTGCGGTGGGGTGAGCAGTTCTTC.

The gene calls are TRBV5-1 and TRBJ2-2; 12 bases agree with TRBD2. The V gene end was trimmed by 4 bases and the J gene end by 1 base; junction bases not matched to a gene: 14. CDR3 length: 20 amino acids. Germline values: CDR1 SGHRS, CDR2 YFSETQ. CDR3 region: CASSPAWASGRALNTGELFF. The CDR3 DNA sequence: TGCGCCAGCAGCCCCGCCTGGGCTAGCGGGAGGGCCCTGAACACCGGGGAGCTGTTTTTT.

This clonotype was counted a single time. The chain combines TRBV2 with TRBJ2-3; 9 bases are a match to TRBD1. This CDR3 contains 15 residues. Trimming took 5 bases from V and 1 from J; bases not matched to a gene: 4. Germline assignment: CDR1 SNHLY and CDR2 FYNNEI. In nucleotides, the CDR3 is TGTGCCAGCAGTCGACAGGGGGAGGGCACAGATACGCAGTATTTT. Translated, it gives CASSRQGEGTDTQYF. The complete variable domain, with remaining parts taken from reference TRBV2 and TRBJ2-3, reads EPEVTQTPSHQVTQMGQEVILRCVPISNHLYFYWYRQILGQKVEFLVSFYNNEISEKSEIFDDQFSVERPDGSNFTLKIRSTKLEDSAMYFCASSRQGEGTDTQYFGPGTRLTVL.

The rearrangement links TRBV5-6 to TRBJ1-5, with TRBD1 as a possible D gene (6 bases). Between the trimmed V and J ends, which lost 1 base and 2 bases, there was a span of 10 bases. Germline V gene data show CDR1 as SGHDT and CDR2 as YYEEEE. The CDR3 is 15 residues long. CDR3 sequence reads: CASSLWGPRNQPQHF. CDR3 DNA sequence: TGTGCCAGCAGCTTGTGGGGGCCGCGCAATCAGCCCCAGCATTTT.

This clonotype has more than one count but fewer than ten. This chain joins TRBV6-1 and TRBJ2-2, with 10 bases matching TRBD2. This CDR3 region has 18 residues. CDR1 and CDR2 (germline): MNHNS, SASEGT. V dropped 9 bases and J dropped 5; count of bases not matched to a gene: 18. CDR3 loop: CASPKDRFSGRSTGELFF. The CDR3 nucleotides read TGTGCCAGTCCCAAGGACAGATTTAGCGGGAGGAGTACCGGGGAGCTGTTTTTT.